These 21 T cell receptor beta chains were sequenced from one sample in a study of identical twins. TCRdb passed the 5' RACE reads through MiXCR, listing each CDR3 protein once. The table lists roughly 710,000 distinct CDR3 sequences, around 6% of them singletons. The material sequenced was naive T cells sorted from blood. The source is a man aged 18 to 29 in good health.

This clonotype was counted at least ten times. The genes are TRBV25-1 and TRBJ2-5; tentatively, D is TRBD2 (6 bases). The CDR3 loop spans 16 amino acids. In germline, CDR1 is MGHDK, CDR2 SYGVNS. V gave up 2 bases and J gave up 1 base, with 14 bases separating them. CDR3 sequence: CASSEIGSRVQETQYF. The CDR3 bases are TGTGCCAGCAGTGAAATCGGGAGCAGGGTCCAAGAGACCCAGTACTTC.

The chain recombines TRBV27 with TRBJ2-2, with TRBD2 matching over 12 bases. CDR1 is MNHEY and CDR2 is SMNVEV in the germline V gene (reference sequence). There are 17 residues in the CDR3. The ends lost 6 bases at V and 6 bases at J; junction bases unmatched: 11. In nucleotides, the CDR3 is TGTGCCAGCAGAGGGATTCTAGCGGGAGGGCCCCCCGGGGAGCTGTTTTTT. The encoded protein is CASRGILAGGPPGELFF.

The table lists this clonotype with many counts. The chain uses TRBV12-3 or TRBV12-4 and TRBJ2-2; tentatively, D is TRBD1 or TRBD2 (5 bases each). With 0 bases removed from V and 0 bases from J, the gap between germline ends came to 8 bases. This CDR3 has 16 amino acids. In DNA form, the CDR3 reads TGTGCCAGCAGTTTAGCGGGACGGGCGAACACCGGGGAGCTGTTTTTT. It codes for CASSLAGRANTGELFF.

This clonotype was counted ten times or more. The chain is built from TRBV7-9 and TRBJ1-5; D might be TRBD1 (6 bases). The CDR3 has 16 amino acids. Germline lookup yields CDR1 SEHNR and CDR2 FQNEAQ (reference sequence). V was shortened by 5 bases and J by 5 bases, with 19 bases between the two germline ends. The CDR3 protein is CASSITLGAGDQPQHF. The CDR3 coding sequence is TGTGCCAGCAGCATCACTCTGGGGGCTGGAGATCAGCCCCAGCATTTT.

This clonotype appeared many times. This sequence joins TRBV28 and TRBJ2-1; 10 nucleotides match TRBD2. Unmatched junction bases numbered 12, after V lost 3 bases and J lost 4 bases. The V gene's germline CDR1 is MDHEN and CDR2 SYDVKM. This CDR3 is built from 18 residues. CDR3 nucleotides: TGTGCCAGCAGTTTCGCCACCTTACTAGCGGGAAGGTACAATGAGCAGTTCTTC. Translated: CASSFATLLAGRYNEQFF.

This clonotype showed up many times. V and J are TRBV2 and TRBJ2-1; 8 bases agree with TRBD2. There are 12 residues in the CDR3. From germline, CDR1 is SNHLY and CDR2 FYNNEI. The trim removed 11 bases at V and 6 bases at J, leaving 6 bases unmatched. CDR3 bases: TGTGCCCCAGGAACTAGCGGCAATGAGCAGTTCTTC. Translated, it gives CAPGTSGNEQFF.

This clonotype was counted only a few times. A read error may account for a junction end that differs from germline. The chain uses TRBV4-2 and TRBJ2-1, with D unresolved. This CDR3 comprises 17 residues. Germline V lookup: CDR1 LGHNA, CDR2 YNFKEQ. The CDR3 sequence: CAGSQDPPGSSYNEQFF. The CDR3 DNA sequence: TGTGCCGGCAGCCAAGATCCACCTGGCAGCTCCTACAATGAGCAGTTCTTC.

The sample holds many counts of this clonotype. J is TRBJ2-3 and V is TRBV29-1; D may be TRBD1 or TRBD2 (5 bases each). Germline V lookup: CDR1 SQVTM, CDR2 ANQGSEA. V lost 0 bases to trimming and J lost 6 bases, with 13 bases between them. This CDR3 spans 14 amino acids. CDR3 nucleotide sequence: TGCAGCGTTGAAGACAGGGAGTTTGGGGATACGCAGTATTTT. Protein: CSVEDREFGDTQYF.

The V call is TRBV7-3, the J call TRBJ2-2; the D gene is possibly TRBD2 (5 bases). CDR3 length: 14 amino acids. Germline-derived CDR1 and CDR2 are SGHTA and FQGTGA. Trimming shortened V by 5 bases and J by 5 bases, and 12 bases separated the two germline ends. The CDR3 protein is CASSPRGYTGELFF. CDR3 in DNA: TGTGCCAGCAGCCCTCGGGGATATACCGGGGAGCTGTTTTTT.

This clonotype appeared many times. This chain links TRBV12-3 or TRBV12-4 with TRBJ1-2, with 7 bases that match TRBD1. This CDR3 is 14 amino acids long. V trimming: 7 bases; J trimming: 8 bases; junction bases outside the gene matches: 13. In DNA form, the CDR3 reads TGTGCCAGCACCGATTCTTGGACAGGTCGAGGCTACACCTTC. Protein: CASTDSWTGRGYTF.

In this sample, this clonotype turned up a few times. The rearrangement uses TRBV15 and TRBJ2-7, with a possible D match to TRBD2 (6 bases). The CDR3 has 14 residues. CDR1 is LNHNV and CDR2 is YYDKDF in the germline V gene (reference sequence). The ends were cut back, 5 bases at V and 3 bases at J, with 14 bases in the middle. CDR3 in amino acids: CATSYERAGYEQYF. CDR3 nucleotides: TGTGCCACCAGCTACGAGCGGGCGGGCTACGAGCAGTACTTC.

The V gene is TRBV6-1, the J gene TRBJ2-7, with 11 bases that match TRBD1. The CDR3 is 15 residues long. V lost 7 bases, J lost 5 bases, and 10 bases stayed unmatched. Germline CDR1 and CDR2: MNHNS and SASEGT. In DNA, the CDR3 is TGTGCCAGCACAGATCCGGGACAGGGGGTCCACGAGCAGTACTTC. As protein: CASTDPGQGVHEQYF.

The chain uses TRBV13 and TRBJ2-1; 14 nucleotides line up with TRBD2. The germline V gene encodes CDR1 PRHDT and CDR2 FYEKMQ (reference sequence). The V and J ends lost 5 bases and 3 bases, in that order; junction bases with no gene match: 15. This CDR3 is 20 amino acids long. The CDR3 region is CASSPPGLAGEASVYNEQFF. CDR3 nucleotide sequence: TGTGCCAGCAGCCCTCCGGGACTAGCGGGAGAGGCTTCGGTCTACAATGAGCAGTTCTTC.

This clonotype was recorded at least ten times. The chain combines TRBV15 with TRBJ2-3; TRBD2 agrees at 7 bases. With 4 bases clipped from V and 2 bases from J, the junction kept 9 bases outside the gene matches. The length of the CDR3 is 16 residues. Germline CDR1 is LNHNV and CDR2 is YYDKDF (reference sequence). CDR3 loop: CATSNVASGVTDTQYF. CDR3 DNA sequence: TGTGCCACCAGCAATGTAGCTAGCGGAGTCACAGATACGCAGTATTTT.

This clonotype was recorded a few times. The gene calls are TRBV2 and TRBJ2-5, with D unresolved. Germline-derived CDR1 and CDR2 are SNHLY and FYNNEI. The V gene lost 8 bases and the J gene lost 4 bases, with 11 bases spanning the gap. CDR3 length: 12 amino acids. The CDR3 loop is CASARTGETQYF. CDR3 nucleotides: TGTGCCAGCGCGAGGACCGGAGAGACCCAGTACTTC.

This clonotype was seen a single time. A much bigger clone sits one base away, suggesting this may be a read error. This CDR3 fails to terminate in the conserved phenylalanine or tryptophan, so it likely reflects a read error. This chain joins TRBV28 and TRBJ2-5; D possibly corresponds to TRBD1 (6 bases). The CDR3 runs 15 residues. CDR1 and CDR2 (germline): MDHEN, SYDVKM. V lost 5 bases, J lost 4 bases, and 17 bases lay in between. The DNA of the CDR3 is TGTGCCAGCAGTGGACTCCGGGACATACGAGAGACCCAGTACTAC. Protein product: CASSGLRDIRETQYY.

This clonotype appeared many times. CDR3 amino acids: CASSRDRNQPQHF. Written as DNA, the CDR3 is TGCGCCAGCAGCCGGGACAGGAATCAGCCCCAGCATTTT. The V and J genes are TRBV5-1 and TRBJ1-5; the match to TRBD1 covers 8 bases. In germline, CDR1 is SGHRS, CDR2 YFSETQ. V trimming: 4 bases; J trimming: 4 bases; junction bases outside the gene matches: 1. The length of the CDR3 is 13 residues.

This clonotype was observed at least ten times. One junction end does not reproduce the germline sequence, and a read error may be involved. This rearrangement joins TRBV5-1 to TRBJ1-1; 8 nucleotides agree with TRBD1. This CDR3 has 13 residues. The germline CDR1 and CDR2 sequences are SGHRS and YFSETQ. The CDR3 loop reads CASSPTGDTEAFF. As DNA, the CDR3 is TGTGCCAGCAGCCCGACAGGGGACACTGAAGCTTTCTTT. Full variable domain (rest looked up from reference TRBV5-1 and TRBJ1-1): KAGVTQTPRYLIKTRGQQVTLSCSPISGHRSVSWYQQTPGQGLQFLFEYFSETQRNKGNFPGRFSGRQFSNSRSEMNVSTLELGDSALYLCASSPTGDTEAFFGQGTRLTVV.

The V and J genes are TRBV29-1 and TRBJ2-1; 11 bases fit TRBD2. From germline, CDR1 is SQVTM and CDR2 ANQGSEA. The trim removed 6 bases at V and 8 bases at J, leaving 27 bases unmatched. The CDR3 covers 20 residues. CDR3 nucleotides: TGCAGCGTGCCGGGCCCCAAACCTTCGGGACTAGCGGCCCTGGGGGATGAGCAGTTCTTC. Translation: CSVPGPKPSGLAALGDEQFF.

This clonotype showed up just a few times. The V call is TRBV5-1, the J call TRBJ2-4; the D gene is possibly TRBD1 (5 bases). V dropped 0 bases and J dropped 7 bases, with 14 bases sitting between them. The CDR3 has 15 amino acids. Germline values: CDR1 SGHRS, CDR2 YFSETQ. The CDR3, as DNA: TGCGCCAGCAGCTTGGAGTGGGGCGCCCGGAACATTCAGTACTTC. Protein sequence: CASSLEWGARNIQYF.

The chain uses TRBV29-1 and TRBJ2-7, with a weak D call TRBD1 (5 bases). Germline V gives CDR1 SQVTM, CDR2 ANQGSEA. The CDR3 has 12 residues. V lost 5 bases and J 0 bases, leaving 8 bases between the germline ends. The CDR3 is CSVRGGSYEQYF. The CDR3 DNA reads TGCAGCGTTAGGGGTGGCTCCTACGAGCAGTACTTC.